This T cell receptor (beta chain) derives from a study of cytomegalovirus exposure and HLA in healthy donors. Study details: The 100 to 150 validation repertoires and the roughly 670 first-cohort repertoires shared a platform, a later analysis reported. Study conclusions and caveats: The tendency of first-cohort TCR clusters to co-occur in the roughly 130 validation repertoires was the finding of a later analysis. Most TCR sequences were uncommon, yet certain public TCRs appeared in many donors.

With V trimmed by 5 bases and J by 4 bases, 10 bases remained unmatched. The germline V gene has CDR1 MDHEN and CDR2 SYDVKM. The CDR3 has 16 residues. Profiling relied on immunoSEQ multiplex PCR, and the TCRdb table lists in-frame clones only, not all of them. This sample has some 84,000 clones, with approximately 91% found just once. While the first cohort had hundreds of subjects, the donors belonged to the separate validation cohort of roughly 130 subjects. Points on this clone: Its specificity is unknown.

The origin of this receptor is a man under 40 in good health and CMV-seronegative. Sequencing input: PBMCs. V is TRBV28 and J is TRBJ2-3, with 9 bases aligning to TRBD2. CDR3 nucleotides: TGTGCCAGCAGTAAAATTAGCGGGAGCGGCGCAGATACGCAGTATTTT. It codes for CASSKISGSGADTQYF.